The clone carrying this TCR beta chain was seen once. Libraries were prepared by immunoSEQ multiplex PCR; TCRdb keeps only in-frame clonotypes and omits some of them. Of about 180,000 clones detected, around 90% appear once; the ten largest clones hold roughly 1.3%. The data originate from a study of control samples from healthy donors and cancer patients. This sequence was found in a woman in her fifties or sixties in good health. Sequencing was done on a sample of blood.

In DNA form, the CDR3 reads TGTGCCAGCAGCCCCGGACAGGTCACAGATACGCAGTATTTT. It specifies CASSPGQVTDTQYF. The chain combines TRBV5-5 with TRBJ2-3; 7 nucleotides align to TRBD1. V lost 4 bases, J lost 2 bases, and 4 bases stayed unmatched. The CDR3 is 14 amino acids. Germline-derived CDR1 and CDR2 are SGHKS and YYEKEE (reference sequence).